This T cell receptor beta chain was captured by sequencing in a study of blood T cell repertoires in COVID-19. Overall study context: Sites in the United States, Italy and Spain provided acute and convalescent COVID-19 samples. The analysed material was cDNA or gDNA that came from T cells, B-cell-depleted T cells, or PBMCs.

J lost 5 bases, V lost 2 bases, and 10 bases had no gene match. The CDR3 has 17 residues. The germline V gene encodes CDR1 GTSNPN and CDR2 SVGIG (reference sequence). In the source study's methods: It was from reference gene primer amplification that nucleated cell counts were estimated. Sequencing used immunoSEQ multiplex PCR; TCRdb keeps in-frame clones, though not all of them. V and J calls and clone size are given by that table; D and trimming were obtained from the DNA. This table holds approximately 90,000 clones, about 88% found once. The clonotype was recovered from an elderly woman with acute or convalescent COVID-19. The sample consisted of peripheral blood. This chain uses TRBV30 with TRBJ2-1; 12 nucleotides match TRBD2. Written as DNA, the CDR3 is TGTGCCTGGAGTCCACCTCTAGCGGGGGGGCGAAACAATGAGCAGTTCTTC. Amino acids: CAWSPPLAGGRNNEQFF.